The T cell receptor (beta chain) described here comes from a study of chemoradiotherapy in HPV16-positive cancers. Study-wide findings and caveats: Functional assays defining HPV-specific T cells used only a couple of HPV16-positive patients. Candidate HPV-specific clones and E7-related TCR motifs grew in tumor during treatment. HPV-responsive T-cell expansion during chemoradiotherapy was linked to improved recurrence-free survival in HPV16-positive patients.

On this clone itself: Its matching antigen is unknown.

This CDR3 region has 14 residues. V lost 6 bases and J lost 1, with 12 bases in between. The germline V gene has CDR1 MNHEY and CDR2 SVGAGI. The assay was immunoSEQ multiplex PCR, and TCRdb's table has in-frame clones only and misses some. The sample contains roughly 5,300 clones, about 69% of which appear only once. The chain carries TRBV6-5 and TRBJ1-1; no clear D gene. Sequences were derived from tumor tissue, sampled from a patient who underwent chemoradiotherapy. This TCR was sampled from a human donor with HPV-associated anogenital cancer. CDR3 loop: CASRPEPGNTEAFF. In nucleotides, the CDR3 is TGTGCCAGCAGGCCTGAGCCGGGGAACACTGAAGCTTTCTTT.